These T cell receptor beta chains were read from a single sample in a study of blood T cell repertoires in COVID-19. The repertoire was sequenced with immunoSEQ multiplex PCR; TCRdb's copy has only in-frame clones and lacks some. The table has about 500,000 clones, around 87% seen once; the top ten hold under 0.75%. The source material was PBMCs or T cells enriched from blood (not recorded which). These receptors were obtained from a woman younger than 30 who had recovered from COVID-19. The CDR3 runs from the conserved cysteine through the conserved F or W. The D gene is left open where the match is weak. A clone size is listed for some rows: how often the clone was seen (once, few, many), or a class if it is expanded.

d_call	j_call	clone_size	v_call	cdr3_aa	cdr3_nt
TRBD2	TRBJ2-1	NA	TRBV4-1	CASSQSGGFYNEQFF	TGCGCCAGCAGCCAAAGCGGGGGCTTCTACAATGAGCAGTTCTTC
NA	TRBJ1-5	NA	TRBV24-1	CATSATDSNQPQHF	TGTGCCACCAGCGCAACAGACAGCAATCAGCCCCAGCATTTT
TRBD1	TRBJ2-6	NA	TRBV19	CASSLMDRDRYSGANVLTF	TGTGCCAGTAGTCTTATGGACCGGGACAGATACTCTGGGGCCAACGTCCTGACTTTC
TRBD1	TRBJ2-3	NA	TRBV5-4	CASSLGDRGGTDTQYF	TGTGCCAGCAGCTTGGGGGACAGGGGCGGCACAGATACGCAGTATTTT
NA	TRBJ2-7	NA	TRBV2	CASLGAYEQYF	TGTGCCAGCCTAGGTGCCTACGAGCAGTACTTC
NA	TRBJ2-1	NA	TRBV6-5	CASSYSNIQRMQFF	TGTGCCAGCAGTTACTCGAACATCCAGCGGATGCAGTTCTTC
TRBD2	TRBJ2-7	NA	TRBV27	CASSFSGGNYEQYF	TGTGCCAGCAGTTTTAGCGGGGGGAACTACGAGCAGTACTTC
TRBD1	TRBJ1-2	NA	TRBV11-2	CASMVDRSNYGYTF	TGTGCCAGCATGGTGGACAGGTCGAACTATGGCTACACCTTC
TRBD2	TRBJ2-3	NA	TRBV7-2	CASSPLLAGRTDTQYF	TGTGCCAGCAGTCCTCTACTAGCGGGCCGCACAGATACGCAGTATTTT
TRBD1	TRBJ1-2	many	TRBV6-1	CASSEDAGTGSYGYTF	TGTGCCAGCAGTGAAGACGCCGGGACAGGTAGCTATGGCTACACCTTC
NA	TRBJ2-5	NA	TRBV5-1	CASSLSTGHYYKETQYF	TGCGCCAGCAGCTTGTCCACAGGACACTACTACAAGGAGACCCAGTACTTC
NA	TRBJ2-3	NA	TRBV2	CASSDAKDTQYF	TGTGCCAGCAGTGATGCGAAAGATACGCAGTATTTT
NA	TRBJ2-7	NA	TRBV11-3	CASSLGPDSYEQYF	TGTGCCAGCAGCTTAGGCCCAGACTCCTACGAGCAGTACTTC
TRBD2	TRBJ2-5	NA	TRBV5-1	CASSLTPAGGYQETQYF	TGCGCCAGCAGCTTAACCCCAGCGGGGGGGTACCAAGAGACCCAGTACTTC